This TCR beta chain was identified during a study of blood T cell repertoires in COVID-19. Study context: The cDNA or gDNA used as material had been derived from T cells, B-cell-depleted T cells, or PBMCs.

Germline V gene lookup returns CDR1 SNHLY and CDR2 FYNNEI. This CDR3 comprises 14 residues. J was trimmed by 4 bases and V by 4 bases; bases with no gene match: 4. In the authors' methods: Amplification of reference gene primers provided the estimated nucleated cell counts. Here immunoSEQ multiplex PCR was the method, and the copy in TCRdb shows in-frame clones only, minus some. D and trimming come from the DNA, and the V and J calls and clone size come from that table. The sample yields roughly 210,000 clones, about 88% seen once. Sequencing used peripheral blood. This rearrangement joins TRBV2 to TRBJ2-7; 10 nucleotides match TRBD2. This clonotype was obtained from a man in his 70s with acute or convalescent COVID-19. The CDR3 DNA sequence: TGTGCCAGCAGTGTAATAGCGGGAGGATACGAGCAGTACTTC. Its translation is CASSVIAGGYEQYF.